The 8 T cell receptor beta chains below were found in one sample sequenced in a study of regulatory T cells in long-lasting Graves disease. Time point of the sample: newly diagnosed GD, antithyroid drugs for less than 3 months. From RNA extracted from PBMCs, the TCR library was made. Relying on iRepertoire HTBI primers and Arm-PCR of CDR3 regions, the team built TCR beta libraries. From the multiplex PCR reads, TCRdb called clonotypes with MiXCR, one entry per CDR3 protein. Here the sample spans hundreds of thousands of distinct CDR3 sequences, 16% being singletons. In addition, the sample was reused for a study of T cells in Graves' hyperthyroidism and ophthalmopathy.

The sequencing here drew on peripheral blood mononuclear cells (PBMCs), taken at new diagnosis, from a patient treated with antithyroid drugs. These receptors were taken from a woman in her 30s with Graves disease.

Turning to this clonotype: Likely a read error: the CDR3 ends without its conserved phenylalanine or tryptophan. In DNA form, the CDR3 reads TGTGCCAGCAGCTTAAGGTGCTCCTACAATGAGCAGTTCTCC. Its protein product is CASSLRCSYNEQFS. The chain has TRBV11-2 and TRBJ2-1; D is uncertain. Looked up from germline, CDR1 is SGHAT and CDR2 is FQNNGV. V lost 2 bases, J lost 0 bases, and 5 bases lay in between. The CDR3 extends over 14 amino acids.

The sample holds many counts of this clonotype. This chain uses TRBV28 with TRBJ1-5; D is uncertain. The CDR3 is 13 amino acids. CDR1 is MDHEN and CDR2 is SYDVKM in the germline V gene. V lost 10 bases and J lost 9, with 19 bases in between. CDR3 protein: CATTAQGSGPQHF. The CDR3 coding sequence is TGTGCCACAACAGCTCAAGGGTCTGGGCCCCAGCATTTT.

This clonotype was seen at least ten times. The chain uses TRBV11-2 and TRBJ1-2; 8 nucleotides agree with TRBD1. Per the germline V gene, CDR1 is SGHAT and CDR2 is FQNNGV. This CDR3 is 15 amino acids long. Trimming at V came to 5 bases and at J to 4 bases, leaving 9 bases not matched to a gene. The CDR3 reads CASSATGGHGYGYTF. The DNA for the CDR3 is TGTGCCAGCAGCGCCACAGGGGGGCATGGCTATGGCTACACCTTC. The entire variable domain, with the rest obtained from reference TRBV11-2 and TRBJ1-2, is as follows: EAGVAQSPRYKIIEKRQSVAFWCNPISGHATLYWYQQILGQGPKLLIQFQNNGVVDDSQLPKDRFSAERLKGVDSTLKIQPAKLEDSAVYLCASSATGGHGYGYTFGSGTRLTVV.

This clonotype occurred once. A read error may explain this, as a much larger clone is one base away. This sequence joins TRBV6-1 and TRBJ2-1, with 11 bases aligning to TRBD2. From germline, CDR1 is MNHNS and CDR2 SASEGT. This CDR3 has 19 residues. V trimming: 3 bases; J trimming: 6 bases; junction bases outside the gene matches: 16. The CDR3 DNA sequence: TGTGCCAGCAGTGATCCAACTTCGAGACTAGCGGGATCGGTCAATGAGCAGTTCTTC. This sequence encodes CASSDPTSRLAGSVNEQFF.

This clonotype was counted ten times or more. The V call is TRBV7-3, the J call TRBJ2-7; a weak D match, TRBD1 (6 bases). Germline lookup yields CDR1 SGHTA and CDR2 FQGTGA. Trimming took off 6 bases at V and 3 bases at J, with 18 bases between the two ends. The CDR3 runs 15 residues. The DNA for the CDR3 is TGTGCCAGCAGTTTGGGTGGGGGCTCAGACTACGAGCAGTACTTC. It specifies CASSLGGGSDYEQYF.

This clonotype was seen at least ten times. The chain recombines TRBV13 with TRBJ1-1; D not resolved. The CDR3 runs to 12 residues. V was trimmed by 4 bases and J by 8 bases, leaving 11 bases between them. Germline assignment: CDR1 PRHDT and CDR2 FYEKMQ (reference sequence). CDR3 sequence (DNA): TGTGCCAGCAGCTCAGGTTGGGCCGAAGCTTTCTTT. It codes for CASSSGWAEAFF.

This clonotype showed up just a few times. V usage is TRBV7-9 and J usage is TRBJ2-1; possibly TRBD1 for D (5 bases). The germline V gene has CDR1 SEHNR and CDR2 FQNEAQ (reference sequence). The CDR3 spans 14 residues. With 5 bases removed from V and 12 bases from J, the gap between germline ends came to 20 bases. The CDR3 DNA follows: TGTGCCAGCAGCCCCGAGCAGGGCGGAGTAGTGCAGTTCTTC. As protein: CASSPEQGGVVQFF.

In this sample, this clonotype turned up once. This rearrangement joins TRBV10-3 to TRBJ1-2; D is unclear. The V gene's germline CDR1 is ENHRY and CDR2 SYGVKD. V was trimmed by 0 bases and J by 7 bases, leaving 9 bases between them. The CDR3 is 13 residues long. CDR3 region: CAISESQVSGYTF. CDR3 DNA sequence: TGTGCCATCAGTGAGTCGCAGGTCTCTGGCTACACCTTC.